A selection of T cell receptor beta chains follows, all from one sample in a study of molecular identifiers for immune sequencing clone quantification. TCRdb re-called the PCR reads with MiXCR, one entry per CDR3 protein. The repertoire holds around 43,000 distinct CDR3 sequences, with 15% to 20% as singletons. Sequenced material: naive CD8+ T cells from blood, with Jurkat cell RNA spiked in. Receptors originate from a human donor in good health. Some libraries in this study had Jurkat cell RNA spiked in. The CDR3 runs from the conserved cysteine through the conserved F or W. The D gene is left open where the match is weak. Only part of the rows carry a size: once, few, many, or a class if the clone is expanded.

CDR3nt: TGTGCCAGCAGTGACCCAGGCGGGAGCTCCTACGAGCAGTACTTC
CDR3aa: CASSDPGGSSYEQYF
len: 15
abundance: many
v_gene: TRBV6-4
d_gene: TRBD2
j_gene: TRBJ2-7

CDR3nt: TGTGCCAGCAGTTTATCTGCAGCCCAAGAGACCCAGTACTTC
CDR3aa: CASSLSAAQETQYF
len: 14
abundance: many
v_gene: TRBV27
d_gene: .
j_gene: TRBJ2-5

CDR3nt: TGTGCCAGCAGCCCCGCTTCGGGAGGAGGGACAGATACGCAGTATTTT
CDR3aa: CASSPASGGGTDTQYF
len: 16
abundance: .
v_gene: TRBV7-6
d_gene: TRBD2
j_gene: TRBJ2-3

CDR3nt: TGTGCCAGCAGCTCACCAGGGACGGCCAGCTACGAGCAGTACTTC
CDR3aa: CASSSPGTASYEQYF
len: 15
abundance: many
v_gene: TRBV11-2
d_gene: .
j_gene: TRBJ2-7

CDR3nt: TGCAGCGTTGAAATGACCGGGATAGCCTCCTACGAACAGTACTTC
CDR3aa: CSVEMTGIASYEQYF
len: 15
abundance: .
v_gene: TRBV29-1
d_gene: .
j_gene: TRBJ2-7

CDR3nt: TGTGCCAGCACCCTAGGGTGGAACCAGCCCCAGCATTTT
CDR3aa: CASTLGWNQPQHF
len: 13
abundance: many
v_gene: TRBV2
d_gene: .
j_gene: TRBJ1-5

CDR3nt: TGCGCCAGCAGTGCCCCGACAGGGGCAGGAGAGACCCAGTACTTC
CDR3aa: CASSAPTGAGETQYF
len: 15
abundance: many
v_gene: TRBV10-2
d_gene: TRBD1
j_gene: TRBJ2-5

CDR3nt: TGTGCCAGCAGCCCCGGGACAGGCGTCACTGAAGCTTTCTTT
CDR3aa: CASSPGTGVTEAFF
len: 14
abundance: many
v_gene: TRBV7-9
d_gene: TRBD1
j_gene: TRBJ1-1

CDR3nt: TGTGCCAGTACGACAGGGTTCGGTGAGCAGTTCTTC
CDR3aa: CASTTGFGEQFF
len: 12
abundance: many
v_gene: TRBV19
d_gene: TRBD1
j_gene: TRBJ2-1

CDR3nt: TGCGCCAGCTCCCCGACTAGCGGGGAATACGAGCAGTACTTC
CDR3aa: CASSPTSGEYEQYF
len: 14
abundance: many
v_gene: TRBV4-3
d_gene: TRBD2
j_gene: TRBJ2-7

CDR3nt: TGTGCCAGCAGCTTGGAAGGCCAAAGCAATCAGCCCCAGCATTTT
CDR3aa: CASSLEGQSNQPQHF
len: 15
abundance: many
v_gene: TRBV5-4
d_gene: .
j_gene: TRBJ1-5

CDR3nt: TGTGCCAGCAGCCCCATTCGGGTGTTGGGGGACTCCTACAATGAGCAGTTCTTC
CDR3aa: CASSPIRVLGDSYNEQFF
len: 18
abundance: .
v_gene: TRBV27
d_gene: .
j_gene: TRBJ2-1